The 19 T cell receptor beta chains in this list originate from one sample, sequenced in a study of blood T cells in healthy people across ages. PCR was performed a second time for roughly 7 to 12 cycles using a sample-barcoded 5' primer and a J-beta primer mix. TCRdb reprocessed the 5' RACE reads via MiXCR and lists one record per CDR3 protein. The sample gives 1.5 million or so distinct CDR3 sequences, around 42% of which show up once; 6.5% to 10% is in the top ten. Sequenced input: blood. Every receptor here comes from a woman younger than 35 in good health.

The chain combines TRBV7-2 with TRBJ2-4; D might be TRBD2 (5 bases). The DNA end favors TRBJ2-5, so the J call may be wrong. CDR3 size: 14 residues. Germline lookup yields CDR1 SGHTA and CDR2 FQGNSA. This CDR3 is CASSLPSTGETQYF. The CDR3 region has the DNA TGTGCCAGCTCGCTCCCTAGCACCGGAGAGACCCAGTACTTC.

This chain joins TRBV6-1 and TRBJ1-5; a possible D gene is TRBD1 (6 bases). This CDR3 region has 17 residues. In germline, CDR1 is MNHNS, CDR2 SASEGT. V lost 0 bases to trimming and J lost 3 bases, with 15 bases between them. CDR3 sequence (DNA): TGTGCCAGCAGTGAAGCGGGGGCCCGGGACACCAATCAGCCCCAGCATTTT. Amino acid sequence: CASSEAGARDTNQPQHF.

As to this clonotype: Mismatch with germline at one junction end may stem from a read error. The V and J genes are TRBV7-2 and TRBJ1-6; 11 bases are a match to TRBD1. This CDR3 is 15 amino acids long. CDR1 and CDR2 (germline): SGHTA, FQGNSA. CDR3 in amino acids: CVSSLRTGGNSPLHF. CDR3 in DNA: TGTGTCAGCAGCTTAAGGACAGGGGGCAATTCACCCCTCCACTTT.

This clonotype was counted only a few times. This chain joins TRBV7-9 and TRBJ2-6, with 9 bases lining up with TRBD1. Looked up from germline, CDR1 is SEHNR and CDR2 is FQNEAQ (reference sequence). The CDR3 contains 15 residues. CDR3 DNA: TGTGCACACGGGACAGGGTTCATTGGGGCCAACGTCCTGACTTTC. This encodes CAHGTGFIGANVLTF.

This clonotype has just a few counts. This chain links TRBV5-1 with TRBJ2-7, with D possibly TRBD1 on 5 matching bases. The CDR3 runs 16 residues. CDR1 is SGHRS, CDR2 YFSETQ, per germline. V was clipped by 4 bases and J by 5 bases, with 22 bases between them. The CDR3: CASSLARVNGMNEQYF. The CDR3 coding sequence is TGCGCCAGCAGCCTCGCCAGGGTAAATGGCATGAACGAGCAGTACTTC. The full variable domain, in which reference TRBV5-1 and TRBJ2-7 provide the parts outside the CDR3, is KAGVTQTPRYLIKTRGQQVTLSCSPISGHRSVSWYQQTPGQGLQFLFEYFSETQRNKGNFPGRFSGRQFSNSRSEMNVSTLELGDSALYLCASSLARVNGMNEQYFGPGTRLTVT.

The rearrangement links TRBV20-1 to TRBJ2-3, with 8 bases lining up with TRBD1. CDR1 is DFQATT, CDR2 SNEGSKA, per germline (reference sequence). The CDR3 is 15 amino acids. With 6 bases clipped from V and 3 bases from J, the junction kept 11 bases outside the gene matches. The CDR3 coding sequence is TGCAGTGCGATTCGGACGACAGGGGTAACAGATACGCAGTATTTT. Amino acids: CSAIRTTGVTDTQYF.

This clonotype occurred a few times. This chain links TRBV20-1 with TRBJ1-2; 9 nucleotides agree with TRBD1. V gave up 5 bases and J gave up 2 bases; unmatched junction bases: 6. CDR1 is DFQATT and CDR2 is SNEGSKA in the germline V gene (reference sequence). This CDR3 has 14 amino acids. DNA for the CDR3: TGCAGTGCTGACCAGGACAGGGGAAACTATGGCTACACCTTC. This encodes CSADQDRGNYGYTF.

This clonotype has more than one count but fewer than ten. The V call is TRBV10-3, the J call TRBJ2-3, with a tentative D call TRBD2 (6 bases). V lost 8 bases and J 4 bases, leaving 10 bases between the germline ends. Germline CDR1 and CDR2: ENHRY and SYGVKD. The CDR3 contains 12 residues. This CDR3 reads CAIAGTADTQYF. The CDR3 region has the DNA TGTGCCATCGCGGGGACTGCAGATACGCAGTATTTT.

The CDR3 loop reads CSARDVVITSTDTQYF. CDR3 coding DNA: TGCAGTGCTAGAGATGTCGTAATAACGTCCACAGATACGCAGTATTTT. This sequence joins TRBV20-1 and TRBJ2-3, with D unclear. V was pared by 0 bases and J by 2 bases, with 15 bases between. Germline CDR1 reads DFQATT; CDR2 reads SNEGSKA (reference sequence). This CDR3 contains 16 residues.

The chain joins TRBV12-3 or TRBV12-4 to TRBJ1-1; D is uncertain. V dropped 6 bases and J dropped 1 base, with 9 bases sitting between them. This CDR3 region has 13 residues. CDR3 bases: TGTGCCAGCAGGCTGGGGAAGAACACTGAAGCTTTCTTT. It is translated as CASRLGKNTEAFF.

This rearrangement joins TRBV10-2 to TRBJ1-1, with D possibly matching TRBD1 (5 bases). Trimming took 11 bases from V and 2 from J, leaving 15 bases between them. Germline loops: CDR1 WSHSY, CDR2 SAAADI. The length of the CDR3 is 13 residues. The CDR3 here is CACGGGGNTEAFF. DNA for the CDR3: TGCGCCTGTGGTGGGGGAGGCAACACTGAAGCTTTCTTT.

This clonotype was seen a few times. J is TRBJ2-5 and V is TRBV5-1, with 8 nucleotides matching TRBD1. From germline, CDR1 is SGHRS and CDR2 YFSETQ. The trim removed 4 bases at V and 5 bases at J, leaving 7 bases unmatched. The length of the CDR3 is 14 residues. CDR3 region: CASSAGQARETQYF. Here the CDR3 DNA reads TGCGCCAGCAGCGCGGGACAGGCACGCGAGACCCAGTACTTC.

With regard to this clonotype: A much larger clone lies a single base off, so this may be a read error. The chain uses TRBV6-2 or TRBV6-3 and TRBJ2-1, with 10 bases fitting TRBD2. The DNA end favors TRBJ2-7, so the J call may be wrong. CDR1 is MNHEY, CDR2 SVGEGT, per germline. This CDR3 region has 17 residues. The CDR3 nucleotides are TGTGCCAGCACCCAGGTACTAGCGGGGAGCTCCTACAATGAGCAGTACTTC. Protein: CASTQVLAGSSYNEQYF.

This clonotype was detected only a few times. The chain recombines TRBV29-1 with TRBJ2-1; 12 nucleotides line up with TRBD1. The CDR3 totals 15 residues. After removal of 5 bases from V and 6 bases from J, the junction contained 8 bases not matched to a gene. Germline V lookup: CDR1 SQVTM, CDR2 ANQGSEA. The CDR3 nucleotides read TGCAGCGTTAACATAGGGACAGGGGGCCTCAATGAGCAGTTCTTC. Encoded protein: CSVNIGTGGLNEQFF.

This chain uses TRBV3-1 with TRBJ2-7; TRBD2 matches at 12 bases. Matching the DNA end better, TRBJ2-5 makes the J call doubtful. Germline V gives CDR1 LGHDT, CDR2 YNNKEL (reference sequence). The CDR3 extends over 17 amino acids. Here the CDR3 reads CASSQKGLAGKQETQYF. CDR3 DNA: TGTGCCAGCAGCCAGAAAGGACTAGCGGGGAAACAAGAGACCCAGTACTTC.

This chain joins TRBV6-5 and TRBJ2-3; 7 bases are a match to TRBD2. This CDR3 region has 14 residues. Germline loops: CDR1 MNHEY, CDR2 SVGAGI. Trimming took 4 bases from V and 4 from J; bases not matched to a gene: 5. The CDR3 loop is CASSFAGVSDTQYF. The CDR3 region has the DNA TGTGCCAGCAGTTTCGCGGGAGTGTCAGATACGCAGTATTTT.

The chain has TRBV28 and TRBJ2-1; D not resolved. This CDR3 has 15 amino acids. Germline CDR1 and CDR2: MDHEN and SYDVKM. The ends were cut back, 6 bases at V and 0 bases at J, with 12 bases in the middle. The CDR3 sequence is CASSIDTHSYNEQFF. CDR3 DNA: TGTGCCAGCAGCATAGACACCCACTCCTACAATGAGCAGTTCTTC. Combining the CDR3 with reference TRBV28 and TRBJ2-1 gives the whole variable domain DVKVTQSSRYLVKRTGEKVFLECVQDMDHENMFWYRQDPGLGLRLIYFSYDVKMKEKGDIPEGYSVSREKKERFSLILESASTNQTSMYLCASSIDTHSYNEQFFGPGTRLTVL.

This clonotype was seen once. The J gene is TRBJ2-5, the V gene TRBV20-1; 8 positions agree with TRBD1. Trimming took 0 bases from V and 4 from J; bases not matched to a gene: 7. The germline V gene has CDR1 DFQATT and CDR2 SNEGSKA (reference sequence). This CDR3 has 15 residues. The CDR3 coding sequence is TGCAGTGCTAGAGATTTTCAGGGGGCTCTAGAGACCCAGTACTTC. Translation: CSARDFQGALETQYF.

This clonotype was seen a few times. This rearrangement joins TRBV12-3 or TRBV12-4 to TRBJ1-2; 7 nucleotides line up with TRBD1. Trimming at V came to 5 bases and at J to 3 bases, leaving 6 bases not matched to a gene. The CDR3 contains 14 residues. CDR3 sequence (DNA): TGTGCCAGCAGTCAAAAGGGGGCGTACTATGGCTACACCTTC. Translated: CASSQKGAYYGYTF.